This T cell receptor (beta chain) was obtained from a study of T cell responses to AZD1222 COVID-19 vaccine. Overall study results and limits: Recipients of AZD1222 seropositive at baseline numbered only five or six. Spike was spanned by vaccine-associated CD4 TCRs, with dominance at 160-218 and 743-854.

CDR3 length: 15 amino acids. J lost 5 bases, V lost 8 bases, and 13 bases had no gene match. Germline V gene data show CDR1 as SEHNR and CDR2 as FQNEAQ (reference sequence). Regarding this clone: What it binds is unknown.

Libraries were prepared by immunoSEQ multiplex PCR; TCRdb keeps only in-frame clonotypes and omits some of them. The table lists 90,000 to 150,000 clones, approximately 90% of them singletons. The J gene is TRBJ2-7, the V gene TRBV7-9; TRBD1 agrees at 9 bases. This clonotype was sampled from an adult who received the MenACWY meningococcal vaccine as a control. The sequencing used peripheral blood, collected 28 days after the second dose of the MenACWY control vaccine. CDR3 sequence: CASGPMGQGPHEQYF. CDR3 nucleotides: TGTGCCAGCGGCCCCATGGGACAGGGCCCCCACGAGCAGTACTTC.